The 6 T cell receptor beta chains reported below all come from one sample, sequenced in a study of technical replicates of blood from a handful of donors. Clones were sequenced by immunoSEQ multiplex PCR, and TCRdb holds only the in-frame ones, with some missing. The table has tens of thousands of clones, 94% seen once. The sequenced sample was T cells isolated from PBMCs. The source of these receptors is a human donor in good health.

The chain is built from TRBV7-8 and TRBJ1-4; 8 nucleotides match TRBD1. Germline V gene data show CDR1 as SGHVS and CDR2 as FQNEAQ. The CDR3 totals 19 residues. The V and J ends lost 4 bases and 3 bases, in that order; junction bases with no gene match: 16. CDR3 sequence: CASSSSRTGRERPNEKLFF. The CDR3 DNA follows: TGTGCCAGCAGCTCAAGTAGGACAGGGAGAGAAAGGCCTAATGAAAAACTGTTTTTT.

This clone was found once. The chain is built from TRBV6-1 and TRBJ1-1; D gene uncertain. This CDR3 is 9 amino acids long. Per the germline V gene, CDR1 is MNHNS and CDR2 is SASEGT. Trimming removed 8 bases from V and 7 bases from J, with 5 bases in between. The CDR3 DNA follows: TGTGCCAGCCGGGGTGAAGCTTTCTTT. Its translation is CASRGEAFF.

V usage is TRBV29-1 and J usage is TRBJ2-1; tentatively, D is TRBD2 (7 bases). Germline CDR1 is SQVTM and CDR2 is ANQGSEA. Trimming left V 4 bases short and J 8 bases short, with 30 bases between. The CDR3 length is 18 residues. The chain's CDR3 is CSVGGGQRLRAYGDEQFF. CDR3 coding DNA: TGCAGCGTTGGGGGGGGACAACGACTCCGAGCGTACGGCGATGAGCAGTTCTTC.

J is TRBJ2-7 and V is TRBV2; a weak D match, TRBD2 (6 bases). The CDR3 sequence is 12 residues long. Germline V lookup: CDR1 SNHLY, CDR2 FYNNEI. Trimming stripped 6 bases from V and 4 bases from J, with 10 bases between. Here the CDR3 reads CASSPGGYEQYF. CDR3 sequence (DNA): TGTGCCAGCAGCCCTGGGGGGTACGAGCAGTACTTC.

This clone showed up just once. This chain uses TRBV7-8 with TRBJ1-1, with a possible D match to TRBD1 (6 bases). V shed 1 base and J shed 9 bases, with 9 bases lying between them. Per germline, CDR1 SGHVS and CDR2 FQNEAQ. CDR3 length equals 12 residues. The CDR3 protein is CASSLGRDKAFF. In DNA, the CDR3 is TGTGCCAGCAGCTTAGGCCGGGACAAAGCTTTCTTT. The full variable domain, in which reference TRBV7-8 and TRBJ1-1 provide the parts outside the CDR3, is GAGVSQSPRYKVAKRGQDVALRCDPISGHVSLFWYQQALGQGPEFLTYFQNEAQLDKSGLPSDRFFAERPEGSVSTLKIQRTQQEDSAVYLCASSLGRDKAFFGQGTRLTVV.

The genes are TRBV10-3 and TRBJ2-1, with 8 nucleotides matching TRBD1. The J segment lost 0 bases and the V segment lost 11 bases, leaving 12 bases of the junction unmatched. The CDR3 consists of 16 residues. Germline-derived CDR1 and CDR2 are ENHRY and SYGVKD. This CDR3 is CAAQGADSSSYNEQFF. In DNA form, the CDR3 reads TGTGCCGCCCAGGGGGCGGATAGTAGCTCCTACAATGAGCAGTTCTTC.